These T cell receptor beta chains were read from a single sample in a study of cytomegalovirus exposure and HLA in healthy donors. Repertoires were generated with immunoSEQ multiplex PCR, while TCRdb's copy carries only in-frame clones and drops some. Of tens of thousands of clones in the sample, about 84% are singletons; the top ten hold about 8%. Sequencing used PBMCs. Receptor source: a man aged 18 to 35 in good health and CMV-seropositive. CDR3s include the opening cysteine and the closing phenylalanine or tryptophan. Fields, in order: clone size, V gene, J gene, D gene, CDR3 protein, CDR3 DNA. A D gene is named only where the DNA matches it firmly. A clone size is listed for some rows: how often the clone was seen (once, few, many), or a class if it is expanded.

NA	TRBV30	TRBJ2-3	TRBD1	CAWSVTGVDTQYF	TGTGCCTGGAGTGTCACAGGGGTAGATACGCAGTATTTT
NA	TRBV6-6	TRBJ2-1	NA	CASSVGLLNEQFF	TGTGCCAGCAGTGTAGGACTTCTAAATGAGCAGTTCTTC
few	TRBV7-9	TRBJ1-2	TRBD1	CASSRDRDYGYTF	TGTGCCAGCAGCCGAGACAGGGACTATGGCTACACCTTC
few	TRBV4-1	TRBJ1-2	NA	CASSQGGFTDGYTF	TGCGCCAGCAGCCAAGGAGGCTTCACGGATGGCTACACCTTC
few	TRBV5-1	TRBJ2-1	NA	CASSFIDEQFF	TGCGCCAGCAGCTTTATAGATGAGCAGTTCTTC
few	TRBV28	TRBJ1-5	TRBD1	CASTLGQLNQPQHF	TGTGCCAGCACCTTGGGACAGTTAAATCAGCCCCAGCATTTT
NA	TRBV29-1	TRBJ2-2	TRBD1	CSAATGTAGELFF	TGCAGCGCTGCGACAGGGACGGCCGGGGAGCTGTTTTTT
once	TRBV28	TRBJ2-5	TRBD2	CASSKTSGVQETQYF	TGTGCCAGCAGTAAGACTAGCGGGGTGCAAGAGACCCAGTACTTC
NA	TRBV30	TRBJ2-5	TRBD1	CAWSRGQETQYF	TGTGCCTGGAGCAGGGGGCAAGAGACCCAGTACTTC
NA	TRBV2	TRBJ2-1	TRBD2	CASGELAGGRYNEQFF	TGTGCCAGCGGAGAACTAGCGGGGGGGCGATACAATGAGCAGTTCTTC
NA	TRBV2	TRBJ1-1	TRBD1	CASRDTTTGVWTEAFF	TGTGCCAGCAGGGACACGACCACAGGGGTTTGGACTGAAGCTTTCTTT
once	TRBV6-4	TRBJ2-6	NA	CASSDLKGDNSGANVLTF	TGTGCCAGCAGTGACTTGAAGGGAGACAACTCTGGGGCCAACGTCCTGACTTTC
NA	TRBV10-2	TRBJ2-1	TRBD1	CASSESYRGEQFF	TGCGCCAGCAGTGAGTCGTACAGGGGTGAGCAGTTCTTC
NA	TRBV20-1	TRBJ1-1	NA	CSAWATEAFF	TGCAGTGCATGGGCGACTGAAGCTTTCTTT
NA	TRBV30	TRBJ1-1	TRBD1	CAWTAGGGGTEAFF	TGTGCCTGGACGGCAGGGGGTGGAGGTACTGAAGCTTTCTTT
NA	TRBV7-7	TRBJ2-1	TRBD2	CASSYHSGLAGSEQFF	TGTGCTAGCAGCTACCACTCGGGACTAGCGGGGTCTGAGCAGTTCTTC
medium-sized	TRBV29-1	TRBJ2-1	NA	CSVEGREADEQFF	TGCAGCGTTGAGGGCAGGGAGGCGGATGAGCAGTTCTTC
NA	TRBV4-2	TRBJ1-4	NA	CASSQDRGGGEKLFF	TGTGCCAGCAGCCAAGACAGGGGTGGGGGTGAAAAACTGTTTTTT
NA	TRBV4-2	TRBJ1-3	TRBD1	CASSQEQGGRNGGNTIYF	TGTGCCAGCAGCCAAGAACAGGGGGGAAGGAACGGCGGAAACACCATATATTTT
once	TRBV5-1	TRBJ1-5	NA	CASSLGGVDQPQHF	TGCGCCAGCAGCCTCGGGGGGGTTGATCAGCCCCAGCATTTT
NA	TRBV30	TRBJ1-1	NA	CAWSVGSSRTEAFF	TGTGCCTGGAGTGTTGGCAGTTCCCGCACTGAAGCTTTCTTT
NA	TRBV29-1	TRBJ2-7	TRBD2	CSVDSSGRRGGEQYF	TGCAGCGTTGACTCTAGCGGGAGGAGAGGGGGTGAGCAGTACTTC
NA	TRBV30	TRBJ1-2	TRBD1	CAWSSGQGYGYTF	TGTGCCTGGAGCTCGGGACAGGGCTATGGCTACACCTTC
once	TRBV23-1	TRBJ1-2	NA	CASSQSKGTYYGYTF	TGCGCCAGCAGTCAATCGAAGGGGACTTACTATGGCTACACCTTC
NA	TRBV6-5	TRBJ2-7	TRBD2	CASSSTGTRAYEQYF	TGTGCCAGCAGTTCGACCGGGACTAGAGCCTACGAGCAGTACTTC
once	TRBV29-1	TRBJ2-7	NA	CSVEVTAYEQYF	TGCAGCGTTGAAGTTACAGCCTACGAGCAGTACTTC
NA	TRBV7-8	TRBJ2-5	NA	CASSLGTGGSETQYF	TGTGCCAGCAGCTTAGGAACAGGAGGGAGTGAGACCCAGTACTTC
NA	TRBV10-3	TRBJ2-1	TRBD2	CAISDLAGGVYNEQFF	TGTGCCATCAGTGACCTGGCGGGAGGTGTCTACAATGAGCAGTTCTTC
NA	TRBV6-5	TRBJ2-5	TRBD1	CASSYGTEQETQYF	TGTGCCAGCAGTTACGGGACAGAGCAAGAGACCCAGTACTTC
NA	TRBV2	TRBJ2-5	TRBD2	CASSYPGLWETQYF	TGTGCCAGCAGCTACCCGGGACTATGGGAGACCCAGTACTTC
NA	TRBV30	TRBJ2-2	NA	CAWSVPLAAYTGELFF	TGTGCCTGGAGTGTACCGCTAGCCGCGTACACCGGGGAGCTGTTTTTT
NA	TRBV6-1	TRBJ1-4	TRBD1	CASRERGGDEKLFF	TGTGCCAGCAGAGAAAGAGGGGGCGACGAAAAACTGTTTTTT
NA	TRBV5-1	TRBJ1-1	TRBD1	CASSSQGTNTEAFF	TGCGCCAGCAGCTCACAGGGGACGAACACTGAAGCTTTCTTT
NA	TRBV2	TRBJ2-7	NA	CASSAEYEQYF	TGTGCCAGCAGTGCGGAGTACGAGCAGTACTTC
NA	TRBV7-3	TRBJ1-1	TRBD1	CASSSGTGGTEAFF	TGTGCCAGCAGCTCCGGGACAGGGGGCACTGAAGCTTTCTTT
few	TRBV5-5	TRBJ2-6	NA	CASSSYSSGANVLTF	TGTGCCAGCAGCTCTTACAGCTCTGGGGCCAACGTCCTGACTTTC
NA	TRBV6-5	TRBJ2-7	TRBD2	CASSSRLAGAEEQYF	TGTGCCAGCAGTTCCCGACTAGCGGGGGCTGAGGAGCAGTACTTC